This passage covers 21 T cell receptor beta chains from one sample sequenced in a study of shared clonotypes between healthy human individuals. Only in-frame clones appear in the TCRdb table, and some are missing; sequencing was by immunoSEQ multiplex PCR. The top ten clones hold approximately 1.5% of a sample with 950,000 to 1,100,000 clones, about 75% of them seen once. What was sequenced was memory CD4+ T cells sorted from blood. The subset denotes: CD45RA-negative fraction. Receptors were obtained from a man aged 18 to 30 in good health.

The DNA of the CDR3 is TGTGCCAGCAGTGAAGACGGCAGCTCCTATAATTCACCCCTCCACTTT. Amino acids: CASSEDGSSYNSPLHF. The chain joins TRBV6-1 to TRBJ1-6; D is unresolved. Germline V lookup: CDR1 MNHNS, CDR2 SASEGT. V was clipped by 1 base and J by 0 bases, with 7 bases between them. This CDR3 has 16 amino acids.

The V gene is TRBV7-2, the J gene TRBJ2-1, with D perhaps assigned TRBD1 or TRBD2 (5 bases each). V was pared by 4 bases and J by 5 bases, with 15 bases between. Germline lookup yields CDR1 SGHTA and CDR2 FQGNSA. The CDR3 covers 15 residues. In DNA form, the CDR3 reads TGTGCCAGCAGCTCCGCCTCCGGGACCCACAATGAGCAGTTCTTC. This translates into CASSSASGTHNEQFF. Filled out from reference TRBV7-2 and TRBJ2-1, the complete variable domain reads GAGVSQSPSNKVTEKGKDVELRCDPISGHTALYWYRQSLGQGLEFLIYFQGNSAPDKSGLPSDRFSAERTGGSVSTLTIQRTQQEDSAVYLCASSSASGTHNEQFFGPGTRLTVL.

Regarding this clone: Sequence at one end of the junction differs from germline and may be a read error. The V gene is TRBV6-5, the J gene TRBJ1-6; tentative D call: TRBD1 (6 bases). The germline V gene has CDR1 MNHEY and CDR2 SVGAGI. CDR3 length equals 14 residues. DNA for the CDR3: TGTGCCATCAGTGCAGGGGCCAGTAATTCACCCCTCCACTTT. Encoded protein: CAISAGASNSPLHF.

J is TRBJ1-5 and V is TRBV29-1; TRBD1 agrees at 9 bases. Germline V lookup: CDR1 SQVTM, CDR2 ANQGSEA. The CDR3 spans 13 residues. The V gene end was trimmed by 7 bases and the J gene end by 9 bases; junction bases not matched to a gene: 10. The DNA of the CDR3 is TGCAGCGCCCGGACAGGGGAGGGGATGCCCCAGCATTTT. Protein product: CSARTGEGMPQHF.

The CDR3 DNA reads TGTGCCAGCAGCCCTGGACAGGGGGAAGAGACCCAGTACTTC. It encodes CASSPGQGEETQYF. J is TRBJ2-5 and V is TRBV11-1; 10 nucleotides align to TRBD1. This CDR3 spans 14 amino acids. CDR1 and CDR2 from the germline V gene are SGHAT and FQDESV (reference sequence). V lost 5 bases to trimming and J lost 3 bases; unmatched junction nucleotides: 3.

This chain connects TRBV7-2 to TRBJ2-7; no clear D gene. V lost 3 bases, J lost 2 bases, and 11 bases lay in between. From germline, CDR1 is SGHTA and CDR2 FQGNSA. The CDR3 sequence is 14 residues long. The CDR3 protein is CASSLGAGPYEQYF. CDR3 in DNA: TGTGCCAGCAGCTTGGGCGCAGGTCCCTACGAGCAGTACTTC.

The chain joins TRBV18 to TRBJ2-7, with D tentatively TRBD1 (6 bases). With 6 bases removed from V and 3 bases from J, the gap between germline ends came to 15 bases. Germline CDR1 is KGHSH and CDR2 is LQKENI. The CDR3 totals 14 residues. This chain's CDR3 is CASSSVAGDYEQYF. DNA of the CDR3: TGTGCCAGCTCGTCCGTCGCAGGGGACTACGAGCAGTACTTC.

In its sample, this clone was seen a few times. For the CDR3, the DNA is TGTGCCAGCAAAATCTACGGGTTCTGGGACACTGAAGCTTTCTTT. Residues: CASKIYGFWDTEAFF. The rearrangement links TRBV28 to TRBJ1-1; D is ambiguous. The CDR3 consists of 15 residues. In germline, CDR1 is MDHEN, CDR2 SYDVKM. V gave up 7 bases and J gave up 3 bases, with 18 bases separating them.

This sequence joins TRBV9 and TRBJ1-6; no reliable D call. This CDR3 spans 14 amino acids. The germline gives CDR1 SGDLS, CDR2 YYNGEE. V dropped 4 bases and J dropped 10 bases, with 15 bases sitting between them. CDR3 in amino acids: CASSFGTENSPLHF. In DNA, the CDR3 is TGTGCCAGCAGCTTCGGTACCGAAAACTCACCCCTCCACTTT.

The chain joins TRBV28 to TRBJ1-4; 7 bases map to TRBD1. The CDR3 covers 12 residues. CDR1 and CDR2 (germline): MDHEN, SYDVKM. J lost 7 bases, V lost 10 bases, and 6 bases had no gene match. The CDR3 nucleotides are TGTGCCACCTGGAGACAGGGTGAAAAACTGTTTTTT. Translation gives CATWRQGEKLFF. Full variable domain (outside the CDR3, taken from reference TRBV28 and TRBJ1-4): DVKVTQSSRYLVKRTGEKVFLECVQDMDHENMFWYRQDPGLGLRLIYFSYDVKMKEKGDIPEGYSVSREKKERFSLILESASTNQTSMYLCATWRQGEKLFFGSGTQLSVL.

The chain combines TRBV28 with TRBJ2-3; TRBD2 matches 10 bases. Unmatched junction bases numbered 10, after V lost 7 bases and J lost 3 bases. CDR3 length: 16 residues. CDR1 and CDR2 from the germline V gene are MDHEN and SYDVKM. The CDR3 DNA sequence: TGTGCCAGCAACCCGATGAAAGCGGGGGGGACAGATACGCAGTATTTT. This gives the protein CASNPMKAGGTDTQYF. Full variable domain (rest looked up from reference TRBV28 and TRBJ2-3): DVKVTQSSRYLVKRTGEKVFLECVQDMDHENMFWYRQDPGLGLRLIYFSYDVKMKEKGDIPEGYSVSREKKERFSLILESASTNQTSMYLCASNPMKAGGTDTQYFGPGTRLTVL.

The J gene is TRBJ1-4, the V gene TRBV5-1; TRBD1 agrees at 9 bases. V shed 4 bases, J shed 6 bases, and the junction held 7 bases outside the gene matches. The CDR3 is 15 residues long. CDR1 is SGHRS, CDR2 YFSETQ, per germline. Here the CDR3 DNA reads TGCGCCAGCAGCCGGAACAGGGGGCCGGATGAAAAACTGTTTTTT. Amino acids: CASSRNRGPDEKLFF.

The count of this clone is one. The chain has TRBV5-4 and TRBJ1-2; TRBD1 aligns across 8 bases. Germline lookup yields CDR1 SGHNT and CDR2 YYREEE (reference sequence). This CDR3 contains 16 residues. Trimming cost V 4 bases and J 0 bases; bases outside gene matches: 8. CDR3 residues: CASSPPGQASNYGYTF. The CDR3 DNA follows: TGTGCCAGCAGCCCACCGGGACAGGCTTCTAACTATGGCTACACCTTC.

V usage is TRBV18 and J usage is TRBJ2-3; TRBD1 might be the D (5 bases). Germline CDR1 is KGHSH and CDR2 is LQKENI. This CDR3 is 15 amino acids long. Trimming removed 4 bases from V and 2 bases from J, with 13 bases in between. In DNA, the CDR3 is TGTGCCAGCTCACTCGCCCTGGGGCCCACAGATACGCAGTATTTT. Translated, it gives CASSLALGPTDTQYF.

This chain uses TRBV6-1 with TRBJ1-5, with 7 nucleotides matching TRBD1. The CDR3 contains 13 residues. The J segment lost 3 bases and the V segment lost 7 bases, leaving 3 bases of the junction unmatched. Germline-derived CDR1 and CDR2 are MNHNS and SASEGT. The CDR3 coding sequence is TGTGCCAGCAAACAGGGGCCCAATCAGCCCCAGCATTTT. This sequence encodes CASKQGPNQPQHF.

The chain employs TRBV18 and TRBJ2-5; TRBD2 agrees at 7 bases. The CDR3 length is 17 residues. Germline V gene sequence: CDR1 KGHSH, CDR2 LQKENI. V trimming: 0 bases; J trimming: 4 bases; junction bases outside the gene matches: 11. CDR3 sequence (DNA): TGTGCCAGCTCACCACCGGGCGGGAGTTCGTCCCCAGAGACCCAGTACTTC. Translated, it gives CASSPPGGSSSPETQYF. Filled out from reference TRBV18 and TRBJ2-5, the complete variable domain reads NAGVMQNPRHLVRRRGQEARLRCSPMKGHSHVYWYRQLPEEGLKFMVYLQKENIIDESGMPKERFSAEFPKEGPSILRIQQVVRGDSAAYFCASSPPGGSSSPETQYFGPGTRLLVL.

With regard to this clone: The same CDR3 can be traced to other DNA sequences in this sample. The chain is built from TRBV5-4 and TRBJ2-5; TRBD2 aligns across 9 bases. The V segment lost 0 bases and the J segment 2 bases; nucleotides outside the gene matches: 2. CDR1 SGHNT and CDR2 YYREEE come from the germline V gene (reference sequence). The CDR3 spans 15 residues. Here the CDR3 reads CASSLGLAGQETQYF. In DNA form, the CDR3 reads TGTGCCAGCAGCTTGGGGCTAGCGGGGCAAGAGACCCAGTACTTC.

Only a few counts were recorded for this clone. Other DNA sequences within the sample encode an identical CDR3. The CDR3: CAWSVPPTYEQYF. The CDR3 DNA follows: TGTGCCTGGAGTGTACCCCCAACCTACGAGCAGTACTTC. This chain connects TRBV30 to TRBJ2-7; no firm D call. The CDR3 covers 13 residues. CDR1 and CDR2 (germline): GTSNPN, SVGIG (reference sequence). V was cut by 0 bases and J by 2 bases, with 8 bases left in between.

The chain uses TRBV6-1 and TRBJ2-3; perhaps TRBD1 as D (5 bases). V gave up 1 base and J gave up 3 bases, with 14 bases separating them. The germline CDR1 and CDR2 sequences are MNHNS and SASEGT. This CDR3 comprises 16 residues. Here the CDR3 reads CASSEDGRVATDTQYF. The CDR3 nucleotides read TGTGCCAGCAGTGAAGACGGCAGGGTGGCAACAGATACGCAGTATTTT.

V is TRBV30 and J is TRBJ2-1; the D is unclear. The length of the CDR3 is 14 residues. The ends were cut back, 4 bases at V and 0 bases at J, with 10 bases in the middle. CDR1 is GTSNPN and CDR2 is SVGIG in the germline V gene (reference sequence). CDR3 residues: CAWKPGSSYNEQFF. As DNA, the CDR3 is TGTGCCTGGAAACCAGGTAGCTCCTACAATGAGCAGTTCTTC. The variable domain in full, with the rest retrieved from reference TRBV30 and TRBJ2-1, is SQTIHQWPATLVQPVGSPLSLECTVEGTSNPNLYWYRQAAGRGLQLLFYSVGIGQISSEVPQNLSASRPQDRQFILSSKKLLLSDSGFYLCAWKPGSSYNEQFFGPGTRLTVL.

CDR3 loop: CASSSQGLYNEQFF. The CDR3 coding sequence is TGTGCCAGCAGTTCCCAGGGGCTCTACAATGAGCAGTTCTTC. The chain employs TRBV27 and TRBJ2-1, with a possible D match to TRBD1 (6 bases). The CDR3 sequence is 14 residues long. Germline values: CDR1 MNHEY, CDR2 SMNVEV (reference sequence). V lost 4 bases, J lost 3 bases, and 10 bases lay in between.